Listed below are T cell receptor beta chains from one sample, sequenced in a study of PD-L1 blockade in urothelial cancer. Clones were read by immunoSEQ multiplex PCR, and TCRdb kept only the in-frame ones, dropping some. The sample lists more than 90,000 clones, around 93% occurring once. The sample here was PBMCs, taken around atezolizumab (anti-PD-L1) treatment. Every receptor here comes from a man aged 55-75 years with urothelial cancer. Each CDR3 is given with its conserved first and last residue. A D gene is named only where the DNA matches it firmly. A clone size is listed for some rows: how often the clone was seen (once, few, many), or a class if it is expanded.

D	J	V	size	DNA	CDR3
NA	TRBJ2-7	TRBV5-1	NA	TGCGCCAGCAGCTCCCACACAACCCCCGAGCAGTACTTC	CASSSHTTPEQYF
NA	TRBJ1-5	TRBV5-1	NA	TGCGCCAGCAGCTTGGTTGGTCTCAGCGATCAGCCCCAGCATTTT	CASSLVGLSDQPQHF
TRBD2	TRBJ2-2	TRBV5-4	NA	TGTGCCAGCAGCTTGAGTAGCGGGGGGGCCACCGGGGAGCTGTTTTTT	CASSLSSGGATGELFF
TRBD1	TRBJ1-4	TRBV4-1	few	TGCGCCAGCAGCTTGGGACAACAGGGGGCATTCGTCTCAACTAATGAAAAACTGTTTTTT	CASSLGQQGAFVSTNEKLFF
NA	TRBJ2-1	TRBV11-2	NA	TGTGCCAGCAGCTTAGATGCTCGGACAGATCCTTTCTTC	CASSLDARTDPFF
NA	TRBJ2-3	TRBV4-2	NA	TGTGCCAGCAGAAAAACAGGGACAACAGATACGCAGTATTTT	CASRKTGTTDTQYF
NA	TRBJ1-1	TRBV7-2	NA	TGTGCCAGCAGCTTAGCGTACGGAGTCGGGAACACTGAAGCTTTCTTT	CASSLAYGVGNTEAFF
NA	TRBJ1-2	TRBV28	NA	TGTGCCAGCAGTTTTAACTCTTTTTATGGCTACACCTTC	CASSFNSFYGYTF
NA	TRBJ1-6	TRBV6-5	few	TGTGCCAGCAGGGGAGATTTATCCTATAATTCACCCCTCCACTTT	CASRGDLSYNSPLHF
TRBD1	TRBJ1-3	TRBV6-5	NA	TGTGCCAGCAGTACGACCGGACAGGCAAACACCATATATTTT	CASSTTGQANTIYF
NA	TRBJ2-3	TRBV11-2	NA	TGTGCCAGCAGCTTAGGTCTCAGCACAGATACGCAGTATTTT	CASSLGLSTDTQYF
NA	TRBJ1-5	TRBV6-1	NA	TGTGCCAGCAGTGAAGCACGTCCAGGGGTCGGTCAGCCCCAGCATTTT	CASSEARPGVGQPQHF
NA	TRBJ2-2	TRBV6-6	NA	TGTGCCAGCAGTTACTCTGCAGGGAAGAACACCGGGGAGCTGTTTTTT	CASSYSAGKNTGELFF
NA	TRBJ1-4	TRBV7-8	NA	TGTGCCAGCAGCTTAATTCGGGTGGATGAAAAACTGTTTTTT	CASSLIRVDEKLFF
NA	TRBJ1-1	TRBV5-6	NA	TGTGCCAGCAGCTTAGACAGGAACACTGAAGCTTTCTTT	CASSLDRNTEAFF
NA	TRBJ2-5	TRBV7-9	once	TGTGCCAGCAGCTTAGTCGGGACTTTTCAAGAGACCCAGTACTTC	CASSLVGTFQETQYF
NA	TRBJ2-2	TRBV7-2	NA	TGTGCCAGCAGCTTATCGGGAGTGGTGACCGGGGAGCTGTTTTTT	CASSLSGVVTGELFF
TRBD2	TRBJ2-1	TRBV5-4	NA	TGTGCCAGCAGCTTGGGCCGGGGGGCCTACAATGAGCAGTTCTTC	CASSLGRGAYNEQFF
TRBD1	TRBJ1-5	TRBV19	NA	TGTGCCAGTAGTATAGTCGACAGGGGGTTATCTAATCAGCCCCAGCATTTT	CASSIVDRGLSNQPQHF
TRBD1	TRBJ2-5	TRBV28	NA	TGTGCCAGCAGTTTAATGGCAGGGGGCGTCGAGACCCAGTACTTC	CASSLMAGGVETQYF
TRBD2	TRBJ2-5	TRBV4-1	NA	TGCGCCAGCAGCCAAGTAGAGGGAACTAGCGGGAGTTCGGAGACCCAGTACTTC	CASSQVEGTSGSSETQYF
NA	TRBJ1-1	TRBV11-1	NA	TGTGCCAGCAGCTTAGGACAGGCCAACACTGAAGCTTTCTTT	CASSLGQANTEAFF
TRBD2	TRBJ2-1	TRBV2	NA	TGTGCCAGCAGGGCGCTAGGACTAGCGGGATACAATGAGCAGTTCTTC	CASRALGLAGYNEQFF
TRBD2	TRBJ2-7	TRBV4-3	NA	TGCGCCAGCAGCCAAGGTACTAGCGAGAACTACGAGCAGTACTTC	CASSQGTSENYEQYF
TRBD1	TRBJ1-6	TRBV19	NA	TGTGCCAGTAGTCCCGGACAGGGTGGTTCACCCCTCCACTTT	CASSPGQGGSPLHF
TRBD1	TRBJ2-7	TRBV11-3	NA	TGTGCCAGCAGCCAGGGACAGGGTGGCGAGCAGTACTTC	CASSQGQGGEQYF
NA	TRBJ2-3	TRBV5-1	NA	TGCGCCAGCAGCTTGGGGCAGGAAGTGGATACGCAGTATTTT	CASSLGQEVDTQYF
TRBD2	TRBJ2-3	TRBV9	NA	TGTGCCAGCAGCGTTCCCACCCATGGGACTAGCGGGGGACAAGATACGCAGTATTTT	CASSVPTHGTSGGQDTQYF
TRBD2	TRBJ2-7	TRBV5-4	NA	TGTGCCAGCAGCTTGGGGGGGGGTCATAACTCCTACGAGCAGTACTTC	CASSLGGGHNSYEQYF
TRBD1	TRBJ1-5	TRBV11-2	NA	TGTGCCAGCAGCCGAAGACAGGGGGAAAAAGAAAGCAATCAGCCCCAGCATTTT	CASSRRQGEKESNQPQHF
TRBD2	TRBJ2-7	TRBV15	NA	TGTGCCACCAGCAGAGAACCTAGCGGGACTTACGAGCAGTACTTC	CATSREPSGTYEQYF
TRBD1	TRBJ1-3	TRBV4-1	NA	TGCGCCAGCAGCCAAGAAGGGACAGGGCCCGGAAACACCATATATTTT	CASSQEGTGPGNTIYF
NA	TRBJ1-2	TRBV6-1	NA	TGTGCCAGCCGTGGCTACACCTTC	CASRGYTF
TRBD2	TRBJ2-7	TRBV7-2	NA	TGTGCCAGCAGCTTAGCGCGGACTAGCGGGAGACGGGAGCAGTACTTC	CASSLARTSGRREQYF
NA	TRBJ2-1	TRBV6-1	NA	TGTGCCAGCAGTGTGTTGAGCGACTGGAATGAGCAGTTCTTC	CASSVLSDWNEQFF
TRBD1	TRBJ2-7	TRBV7-8	NA	TGTGCCAGCAGCTTACCGACAGGGTTTGGCGAGCAGTACTTC	CASSLPTGFGEQYF
TRBD2	TRBJ2-1	TRBV5-4	NA	TGTGCCAGCAGCCCAGGGACTAGCGAAGACAATGAGCAGTTCTTC	CASSPGTSEDNEQFF
NA	TRBJ2-3	TRBV9	few	TGTGCCAGCAGCGTATCAGGCACAGATACGCAGTATTTT	CASSVSGTDTQYF